This TCR beta chain was observed in a study of cytomegalovirus exposure and HLA in healthy donors. This PCR relied on a set of 60 Vbeta primers and 13 Jbeta primers. Sequencing used immunoSEQ multiplex PCR; TCRdb keeps in-frame clones, though not all of them. Of approximately 150,000 clones listed, around 80% are singletons. Germline lookup yields CDR1 PRHDT and CDR2 FYEKMQ (reference sequence). Trimming cost V 4 bases and J 3 bases, with 14 bases left between them. CDR3 size: 15 residues. The chain is built from TRBV13 and TRBJ2-3; D possibly corresponds to TRBD2 (5 bases). The specimen sequenced was PBMCs. This sequence was found in a young man in good health and CMV-seropositive. The CDR3 protein is CASSSRTPGTDTQYF. DNA for the CDR3: TGTGCCAGCAGCTCCCGGACCCCGGGGACAGATACGCAGTATTTT.